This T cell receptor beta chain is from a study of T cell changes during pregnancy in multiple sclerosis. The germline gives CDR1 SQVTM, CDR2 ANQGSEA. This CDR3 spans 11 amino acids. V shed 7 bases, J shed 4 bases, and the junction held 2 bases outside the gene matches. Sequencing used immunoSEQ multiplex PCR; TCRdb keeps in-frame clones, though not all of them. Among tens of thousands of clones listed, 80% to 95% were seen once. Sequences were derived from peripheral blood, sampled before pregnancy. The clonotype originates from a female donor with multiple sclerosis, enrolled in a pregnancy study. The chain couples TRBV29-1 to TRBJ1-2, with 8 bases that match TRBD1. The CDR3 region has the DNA TGCAGCGCACAGGGGGGCTATGGCTACACCTTC. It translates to CSAQGGYGYTF.